This note documents a single T cell receptor (beta chain) sequence. Its specificity is not known. This record belongs to a study of T cells in Graves' hyperthyroidism and ophthalmopathy. Study-wide points: The majority of expanded thyroid clonotypes above 0.001 also appeared in blood. Ophthalmopathy prediction by the model preceded onset by a median about 6.8 months.

TCR beta CDR3 region amplification was performed from RNA transcripts. HTBI primers were the set used in a first-round RT-PCR of the TCR CDR3. TCRdb reprocessed the multiplex PCR reads via MiXCR and lists one record per CDR3 protein. Altogether some 560,000 distinct CDR3 sequences are present, approximately 14% being singletons, with the ten largest covering 14%. Thyroid ultrasound and orbital computed tomography, with clinical symptoms and serum thyroxine and TRAb, informed diagnoses. The sample consisted of blood. The sequence was obtained from a woman aged 35 to 49 with Graves' hyperthyroidism.

Here the CDR3 DNA reads TGTGCCAGCAGGGACAGGGGAGGGGGTCAGCCCCAGCATTTT. Protein product: CASRDRGGGQPQHF. The rearrangement joins TRBV27 to TRBJ1-5; TRBD1 agrees at 9 bases. With 6 bases clipped from V and 6 bases from J, the junction kept 6 bases outside the gene matches. Germline assignment: CDR1 MNHEY and CDR2 SMNVEV (reference sequence). This CDR3 has 14 amino acids.